Listed below are T cell receptor beta chains from one sample, sequenced in a study of blood T cell repertoires in COVID-19. Generated by immunoSEQ multiplex PCR, the TCRdb table keeps only in-frame clones and is missing some. The sample consists of about 87,000 clones, approximately 85% of them appearing once. Sample: peripheral blood. These receptors were obtained from a woman aged 80 or over with COVID-19, enrolled during active disease. Each CDR3 is given with its conserved first and last residue. D genes are given only for firm matches. Clone sizes are given selectively: once, few, many, or a class where the clone is expanded.

j_gene: TRBJ1-1; d_gene: .; v_gene: TRBV7-3; abundance: .; CDR3aa: CASSSVGGDTEAFF; CDR3nt: TGTGCCAGCAGCTCAGTTGGGGGGGACACTGAAGCTTTCTTT
j_gene: TRBJ1-1; d_gene: .; v_gene: TRBV5-8; abundance: .; CDR3aa: CASSKNRDTEAFF; CDR3nt: TGTGCCAGCAGCAAAAACAGGGACACTGAAGCTTTCTTT
j_gene: TRBJ1-6; d_gene: TRBD1; v_gene: TRBV18; abundance: .; CDR3aa: CASSPRDRASPLHF; CDR3nt: TGTGCCAGCTCACCACGGGACAGGGCTTCACCCCTCCACTTT
j_gene: TRBJ1-6; d_gene: .; v_gene: TRBV10-2; abundance: .; CDR3aa: CASSLRGGGTNSPLHF; CDR3nt: TGCGCCAGCAGCTTGAGAGGGGGGGGTACTAATTCACCCCTCCACTTT
j_gene: TRBJ2-7; d_gene: TRBD2; v_gene: TRBV6-2/TRBV6-3; abundance: .; CDR3aa: CASSYLGEGYEQYF; CDR3nt: TGTGCCAGCAGTTACCTTGGGGAGGGGTACGAGCAGTACTTC
j_gene: TRBJ2-7; d_gene: TRBD1; v_gene: TRBV6-5; abundance: once; CDR3aa: CASSWDRGPYEQYF; CDR3nt: TGTGCCAGCAGTTGGGACAGGGGACCCTACGAGCAGTACTTC
j_gene: TRBJ2-1; d_gene: TRBD1; v_gene: TRBV27; abundance: .; CDR3aa: CASSSYRGVGHNEQFF; CDR3nt: TGTGCCAGCAGTTCCTACAGGGGGGTAGGACACAATGAGCAGTTCTTC
j_gene: TRBJ2-6; d_gene: .; v_gene: TRBV15; abundance: .; CDR3aa: CATSRAQGSSGANVLTF; CDR3nt: TGTGCCACCAGCAGAGCACAGGGAAGCTCTGGGGCCAACGTCCTGACTTTC
j_gene: TRBJ2-1; d_gene: TRBD2; v_gene: TRBV18; abundance: .; CDR3aa: CASSPGAGAYNEQFF; CDR3nt: TGTGCCAGCTCACCAGGAGCGGGAGCCTACAATGAGCAGTTCTTC
j_gene: TRBJ2-1; d_gene: TRBD2; v_gene: TRBV29-1; abundance: .; CDR3aa: CSASSGREFNEQFF; CDR3nt: TGCAGCGCTAGTAGCGGGAGGGAGTTCAATGAGCAGTTCTTC
j_gene: TRBJ2-7; d_gene: TRBD2; v_gene: TRBV7-6; abundance: few; CDR3aa: CASSFSSGIGYEQYF; CDR3nt: TGTGCCAGCAGCTTCTCTAGCGGGATCGGCTACGAGCAGTACTTC
j_gene: TRBJ2-7; d_gene: .; v_gene: TRBV5-6; abundance: .; CDR3aa: CASSLVALDEQYF; CDR3nt: TGTGCCAGCAGCTTGGTGGCCTTGGACGAGCAGTACTTC
j_gene: TRBJ2-3; d_gene: .; v_gene: TRBV25-1; abundance: .; CDR3aa: CASQSDGDTQYF; CDR3nt: TGTGCCAGCCAGTCAGACGGGGATACGCAGTATTTT
j_gene: TRBJ1-1; d_gene: .; v_gene: TRBV30; abundance: .; CDR3aa: CAWSVYRATEAFF; CDR3nt: TGTGCCTGGAGTGTATACAGGGCCACTGAAGCTTTCTTT
j_gene: TRBJ1-2; d_gene: TRBD1; v_gene: TRBV6-5; abundance: once; CDR3aa: CASSYSMTGGGYGYTF; CDR3nt: TGTGCCAGCAGTTACTCGATGACAGGGGGCGGCTATGGCTACACCTTC
j_gene: TRBJ2-2; d_gene: .; v_gene: TRBV19; abundance: .; CDR3aa: CASNQLASGGELFF; CDR3nt: TGTGCCAGCAATCAACTAGCTTCTGGCGGGGAGCTGTTTTTT
j_gene: TRBJ2-3; d_gene: TRBD2; v_gene: TRBV18; abundance: .; CDR3aa: CASSAGGDTQYF; CDR3nt: TGTGCCAGCTCAGCGGGGGGAGATACGCAGTATTTT
j_gene: TRBJ1-3; d_gene: .; v_gene: TRBV6-5; abundance: .; CDR3aa: CASSYSGARGNTIYF; CDR3nt: TGTGCCAGCAGTTACTCTGGGGCGCGCGGAAACACCATATATTTT
j_gene: TRBJ2-4; d_gene: TRBD2; v_gene: TRBV12-5; abundance: once; CDR3aa: CASGFGGVAKNIQYF; CDR3nt: TGTGCTAGTGGTTTTGGGGGGGTGGCCAAAAACATTCAGTACTTC
j_gene: TRBJ2-1; d_gene: TRBD1; v_gene: TRBV20-1; abundance: once; CDR3aa: CSASRDRRSYNEQFF; CDR3nt: TGCAGTGCTAGTAGGGACAGGAGGTCCTACAATGAGCAGTTCTTC
j_gene: TRBJ2-2; d_gene: .; v_gene: TRBV7-7; abundance: .; CDR3aa: CASSFSAGALGGELFF; CDR3nt: TGTGCTAGCAGCTTTTCTGCGGGGGCCCTAGGCGGGGAGCTGTTTTTT
j_gene: TRBJ2-4; d_gene: TRBD2; v_gene: TRBV5-1; abundance: .; CDR3aa: CASSDGSGGNIQYF; CDR3nt: TGCGCCAGCAGTGATGGTAGCGGGGGAAACATTCAGTACTTC
j_gene: TRBJ2-3; d_gene: .; v_gene: TRBV6-1; abundance: .; CDR3aa: CASSDGRVADTQYF; CDR3nt: TGTGCCAGCAGTGACGGCAGGGTGGCAGATACGCAGTATTTT
j_gene: TRBJ1-1; d_gene: .; v_gene: TRBV7-6; abundance: .; CDR3aa: CASSSPWGVNTEAFF; CDR3nt: TGTGCCAGCAGCTCGCCTTGGGGAGTGAACACTGAAGCTTTCTTT
j_gene: TRBJ2-3; d_gene: .; v_gene: TRBV30; abundance: .; CDR3aa: CAWSTGRGYTDTQYF; CDR3nt: TGTGCCTGGAGTACAGGACGGGGGTATACAGATACGCAGTATTTT
j_gene: TRBJ2-3; d_gene: TRBD2; v_gene: TRBV7-9; abundance: .; CDR3aa: CASSLVRLAASDTQYF; CDR3nt: TGTGCCAGCAGCTTAGTGAGACTAGCGGCTTCAGATACGCAGTATTTT
j_gene: TRBJ1-4; d_gene: TRBD1; v_gene: TRBV4-1; abundance: .; CDR3aa: CASSQLSQGDEKLFF; CDR3nt: TGCGCCAGCAGCCAACTCAGCCAGGGGGATGAAAAACTGTTTTTT
j_gene: TRBJ1-6; d_gene: .; v_gene: TRBV29-1; abundance: .; CDR3aa: CSVVFKGNSPLHF; CDR3nt: TGCAGCGTTGTATTCAAGGGGAATTCACCCCTCCACTTT
j_gene: TRBJ1-2; d_gene: .; v_gene: TRBV2; abundance: .; CDR3aa: CASSERTAGYTF; CDR3nt: TGTGCCAGCAGTGAACGGACAGCCGGCTACACCTTC
j_gene: TRBJ2-1; d_gene: TRBD1; v_gene: TRBV24-1; abundance: .; CDR3aa: CATSPPPRDRDHEQFF; CDR3nt: TGTGCCACCAGCCCTCCTCCCCGGGACAGGGACCATGAGCAGTTCTTC
j_gene: TRBJ1-1; d_gene: .; v_gene: TRBV18; abundance: .; CDR3aa: CASSPYRPLNTEAFF; CDR3nt: TGTGCCAGCTCACCCTACAGGCCCTTGAACACTGAAGCTTTCTTT
j_gene: TRBJ2-7; d_gene: .; v_gene: TRBV6-5; abundance: .; CDR3aa: CASSYSEGYEQYF; CDR3nt: TGTGCCAGCAGTTACTCGGAGGGTTACGAGCAGTACTTC
j_gene: TRBJ1-5; d_gene: .; v_gene: TRBV2; abundance: .; CDR3aa: CASSATAQPQHF; CDR3nt: TGTGCCAGCAGTGCGACAGCCCAGCCCCAGCATTTT
j_gene: TRBJ1-5; d_gene: .; v_gene: TRBV7-2; abundance: few; CDR3aa: CASSLDGVNNQPQHF; CDR3nt: TGTGCCAGCAGCTTAGACGGGGTGAACAATCAGCCCCAGCATTTT
j_gene: TRBJ1-3; d_gene: TRBD1; v_gene: TRBV7-7; abundance: .; CDR3aa: CASSFTGQGEPLIGNTIYF; CDR3nt: TGTGCTAGCAGCTTTACCGGACAGGGAGAACCTCTAATTGGAAACACCATATATTTT
j_gene: TRBJ2-7; d_gene: TRBD1; v_gene: TRBV2; abundance: .; CDR3aa: CASSSRTGYEQYF; CDR3nt: TGTGCCAGCAGTTCCCGGACAGGATACGAGCAGTACTTC
j_gene: TRBJ2-1; d_gene: .; v_gene: TRBV29-1; abundance: .; CDR3aa: CSAKLVIHEQFF; CDR3nt: TGCAGCGCCAAACTAGTTATACATGAGCAGTTCTTC
j_gene: TRBJ2-2; d_gene: .; v_gene: TRBV2; abundance: .; CDR3aa: CASSRENTGELFF; CDR3nt: TGTGCCAGCAGTCGGGAGAACACCGGGGAGCTGTTTTTT
j_gene: TRBJ1-2; d_gene: .; v_gene: TRBV5-8; abundance: .; CDR3aa: CASSVDKTVNYGYTF; CDR3nt: TGTGCCAGCAGCGTGGACAAAACCGTTAACTATGGCTACACCTTC
j_gene: TRBJ2-7; d_gene: TRBD1; v_gene: TRBV19; abundance: .; CDR3aa: CASTPTGLGIEQYF; CDR3nt: TGTGCCAGTACCCCGACAGGGTTGGGGATTGAGCAGTACTTC
j_gene: TRBJ2-3; d_gene: TRBD2; v_gene: TRBV5-1; abundance: .; CDR3aa: CASSRGTSGADTQYF; CDR3nt: TGCGCCAGCAGCCGAGGGACTAGCGGAGCAGATACGCAGTATTTT
j_gene: TRBJ2-2; d_gene: .; v_gene: TRBV29-1; abundance: .; CDR3aa: CSVELLATNPGELFF; CDR3nt: TGCAGCGTTGAGCTCCTAGCAACGAACCCCGGGGAGCTGTTTTTT
j_gene: TRBJ2-1; d_gene: .; v_gene: TRBV20-1; abundance: .; CDR3aa: CSARFLGEQFF; CDR3nt: TGCAGTGCTAGGTTCCTCGGTGAGCAGTTCTTC
j_gene: TRBJ2-3; d_gene: .; v_gene: TRBV18; abundance: .; CDR3aa: CASSLHPGADLETQYF; CDR3nt: TGTGCCAGCTCACTTCACCCGGGAGCGGACCTCGAGACGCAGTATTTT
j_gene: TRBJ2-3; d_gene: .; v_gene: TRBV7-3; abundance: .; CDR3aa: CASSLIGLSTDTQYF; CDR3nt: TGTGCCAGCAGCCTCATCGGACTTTCCACAGATACGCAGTATTTT
j_gene: TRBJ1-1; d_gene: .; v_gene: TRBV7-2; abundance: few; CDR3aa: CASSLGAVGTEAFF; CDR3nt: TGTGCCAGCAGCTTAGGAGCGGTTGGGACTGAAGCTTTCTTT
j_gene: TRBJ2-2; d_gene: TRBD1; v_gene: TRBV24-1; abundance: few; CDR3aa: CATSGTGNTGELFF; CDR3nt: TGTGCCACCAGTGGGACAGGCAACACCGGGGAGCTGTTTTTT
j_gene: TRBJ2-7; d_gene: .; v_gene: TRBV18; abundance: .; CDR3aa: CASSPLVYGPGDEQYF; CDR3nt: TGTGCCAGCTCACCACTGGTCTACGGACCGGGGGACGAGCAGTACTTC
j_gene: TRBJ2-7; d_gene: TRBD1; v_gene: TRBV19; abundance: .; CDR3aa: CASSTPGTGYEQYF; CDR3nt: TGTGCCAGTAGTACCCCCGGGACAGGGTACGAGCAGTACTTC
j_gene: TRBJ2-5; d_gene: .; v_gene: TRBV2; abundance: .; CDR3aa: CASKIQSQETQYF; CDR3nt: TGTGCCAGCAAGATACAGAGCCAAGAGACCCAGTACTTC
j_gene: TRBJ2-5; d_gene: TRBD2; v_gene: TRBV11-2; abundance: few; CDR3aa: CASSSSGGVQETQYF; CDR3nt: TGTGCCAGCAGCTCCAGCGGGGGGGTACAAGAGACCCAGTACTTC
j_gene: TRBJ1-4; d_gene: .; v_gene: TRBV6-6; abundance: .; CDR3aa: CASSLGYGEKLFF; CDR3nt: TGTGCCAGCAGTCTGGGCTACGGTGAAAAACTGTTTTTT
j_gene: TRBJ2-3; d_gene: TRBD1; v_gene: TRBV29-1; abundance: .; CDR3aa: CSVEVGGADTQYF; CDR3nt: TGCAGCGTTGAAGTAGGGGGCGCCGATACGCAGTATTTT
j_gene: TRBJ1-1; d_gene: .; v_gene: TRBV19; abundance: .; CDR3aa: CASSLGGSGAFF; CDR3nt: TGTGCCAGTAGTCTCGGGGGTAGTGGGGCTTTCTTT
j_gene: TRBJ2-7; d_gene: .; v_gene: TRBV28; abundance: .; CDR3aa: CASSSVQGSLHQEQYF; CDR3nt: TGTGCCAGCAGTTCGGTTCAGGGGTCCCTCCATCAAGAGCAGTACTTC